Listed here are 28 T cell receptor beta chains from one sample, sequenced in a study of Graves' ophthalmopathy and Graves' hyperthyroidism. The TCR beta CDR3 regions underwent amplification from RNA transcripts. RT-PCR was first run with HTBI primers, then multiplex PCR in a second round. MiXCR, run by TCRdb on the multiplex PCR reads, gives a single entry per CDR3 protein. The profile shows about 500,000 distinct CDR3 sequences, approximately 14% of them singletons. Sequencing was performed on blood. These receptor sequences come from a woman aged 25 to 39 with Graves' ophthalmopathy.

This rearrangement joins TRBV12-3 or TRBV12-4 to TRBJ1-5, with a possible D match to TRBD1 (5 bases). Trimming stripped 6 bases from V and 6 bases from J, with 21 bases between. The length of the CDR3 is 16 residues. The CDR3 here is CASSQSEGRGGQPQHF. CDR3 nucleotide sequence: TGTGCCAGCAGCCAGAGCGAGGGTCGGGGCGGTCAGCCCCAGCATTTT.

This clonotype has ten or more counts. This rearrangement joins TRBV9 to TRBJ2-5; 7 bases are shared with TRBD2. The V and J ends lost 0 bases and 5 bases, in that order; junction bases with no gene match: 10. There are 16 residues in the CDR3. Germline V lookup: CDR1 SGDLS, CDR2 YYNGEE. In DNA form, the CDR3 reads TGTGCCAGCAGCGTAGGAGAGGGCGGGAGCGGGGAGACCCAGTACTTC. Its protein is CASSVGEGGSGETQYF.

Worth noting for this clonotype: The germline gene is not matched at one end of the junction; a read error may be the cause. This sequence joins TRBV24-1 and TRBJ2-2; 8 positions match TRBD1. Germline CDR1 and CDR2: KGHDR and SFDVKD. The CDR3 sequence is 15 residues long. In DNA, the CDR3 is TGTGCCACCGGTGACCCGGGACAGGATCACGGGGAGCTGTTTTTT. It codes for CATGDPGQDHGELFF.

The table lists this clonotype with many counts. This chain connects TRBV28 to TRBJ2-7, with D possibly TRBD1 on 7 matching bases. The ends were cut back, 6 bases at V and 7 bases at J, with 22 bases in the middle. Germline values: CDR1 MDHEN, CDR2 SYDVKM. This CDR3 is built from 15 residues. For the CDR3, the DNA is TGTGCCAGCAGGCACCAGGGGGGCCGGACGAGGGAGCAGTACTTC. Its translation is CASRHQGGRTREQYF.

The chain is built from TRBV12-3 or TRBV12-4 and TRBJ1-1; D gene uncertain. V shed 5 bases and J shed 0 bases, with 10 bases lying between them. The CDR3 covers 14 residues. CDR3 sequence: CASSARSLNTEAFF. The CDR3, as DNA: TGTGCCAGCAGTGCTAGAAGTTTGAACACTGAAGCTTTCTTT.

This clonotype was observed at least ten times. The J gene is TRBJ1-6, the V gene TRBV6-1; D not resolved. Germline CDR1 reads MNHNS; CDR2 reads SASEGT. The ends were cut back, 7 bases at V and 1 base at J, with 8 bases in the middle. There are 14 residues in the CDR3. The CDR3 DNA follows: TGTGCCAGCATCAGTAGTTCCTATAATTCACCCCTCCACTTT. Encoded protein: CASISSSYNSPLHF.

Details on this clonotype: A much larger clone differs from this one at a single base, so this may be a read error. The J gene is TRBJ2-7, the V gene TRBV6-1, with D perhaps matching TRBD1 or TRBD2 (5 bases each). The CDR3 length is 13 residues. Germline V gene lookup returns CDR1 MNHNS and CDR2 SASEGT. The V end was cut by 8 bases, the J end by 2 bases, with 13 bases between. The CDR3 reads CASSGDGTYEQYF. In DNA, the CDR3 is TGTGCCAGCTCCGGGGACGGTACCTACGAGCAGTACTTC.

V gene TRBV19 combines with J gene TRBJ2-7; D is perhaps TRBD1 (5 bases). Trimming pared 5 bases from V and 3 bases from J, leaving 17 bases between. The germline V gene has CDR1 LNHDA and CDR2 SQIVND (reference sequence). This CDR3 has 15 residues. The chain's CDR3 is CASSPGYRTLYEQYF. The CDR3 DNA reads as TGTGCCAGTAGTCCAGGGTACAGGACCCTCTACGAGCAGTACTTC.

Ten or more counts support this clonotype. This chain's CDR3 is CASSVQDYEQYF. The CDR3 DNA reads TGTGCCAGCAGCGTACAGGATTACGAGCAGTACTTC. This chain joins TRBV11-2 and TRBJ2-7, with D possibly matching TRBD1 (5 bases). The CDR3 extends over 12 amino acids. Germline lookup yields CDR1 SGHAT and CDR2 FQNNGV. Trimming removed 5 bases at V and 4 bases at J, with 9 bases between.

This clonotype was counted ten times or more. The rearrangement uses TRBV28 and TRBJ2-5; 11 nucleotides match TRBD2. Germline CDR1 and CDR2: MDHEN and SYDVKM. The CDR3 length is 15 residues. V was clipped by 7 bases and J by 3 bases; unmatched bases: 7. The DNA for the CDR3 is TGTGCCAGCACCTCGGGACTAGCGGTCGAAGAGACCCAGTACTTC. This sequence encodes CASTSGLAVEETQYF.

At least ten counts were recorded for this clonotype. A read error may produce the germline difference seen at one junction end. This rearrangement joins TRBV6-5 to TRBJ1-1, with a weak D call TRBD1 (6 bases). The CDR3 length is 11 residues. Germline values: CDR1 MNHEY, CDR2 SVGAGI. The CDR3 coding sequence is TGTGCCGGCAGATGGACAGCAGAAGCTTTCTTT. This gives the protein CAGRWTAEAFF.

This clonotype showed up many times. The rearrangement links TRBV11-2 to TRBJ1-1, with 10 bases lining up with TRBD1. The length of the CDR3 is 15 residues. The J segment lost 4 bases and the V segment lost 6 bases, leaving 8 bases of the junction unmatched. Germline CDR1 reads SGHAT; CDR2 reads FQNNGV. CDR3 loop: CASRLRDRGSTEAFF. The CDR3, as DNA: TGTGCCAGCAGGCTACGGGACAGGGGTTCCACTGAAGCTTTCTTT.

This chain joins TRBV6-1 and TRBJ1-1, with D possibly matching TRBD1 (5 bases). V lost 10 bases, J lost 5 bases, and 17 bases lay in between. Germline V lookup: CDR1 MNHNS, CDR2 SASEGT. CDR3 length equals 13 residues. The CDR3 DNA follows: TGTGCCATCGCCAGACTCAGGGAGACTGAAGCTTTCTTT. Its protein product is CAIARLRETEAFF.

The chain combines TRBV19 with TRBJ1-1, with D tentatively TRBD1 (5 bases). The CDR3 runs to 15 residues. Germline V gene lookup returns CDR1 LNHDA and CDR2 SQIVND (reference sequence). The V end was cut by 5 bases, the J end by 0 bases, with 13 bases between. The CDR3 sequence is CASSGGLTMNTEAFF. The CDR3 coding sequence is TGTGCCAGTAGTGGGGGACTGACCATGAACACTGAAGCTTTCTTT.

This clonotype was observed at least ten times. This sequence joins TRBV7-9 and TRBJ1-1; 7 nucleotides align to TRBD1. The V segment lost 2 bases and the J segment 1 base; nucleotides outside the gene matches: 7. The CDR3 sequence is 16 residues long. Germline loops: CDR1 SEHNR, CDR2 FQNEAQ (reference sequence). The CDR3 loop is CASSLIFRDRNTEAFF. For the CDR3, the DNA is TGTGCCAGCAGCTTAATCTTCCGGGACAGGAACACTGAAGCTTTCTTT.

This clonotype has a count of ten or more. The chain recombines TRBV4-1 with TRBJ1-6; D not resolved. Germline V gives CDR1 MGHRA, CDR2 YSYEKL. Trimming took off 3 bases at V and 0 bases at J, with 15 bases between the two ends. This CDR3 is 18 amino acids long. This chain's CDR3 is CASSQRELLNSYNSPLHF. The CDR3 nucleotides read TGCGCCAGCAGCCAGAGGGAACTGCTCAACTCCTATAATTCACCCCTCCACTTT.

In its sample, this clonotype was seen many times. The chain employs TRBV28 and TRBJ2-5; 11 bases align to TRBD2. CDR1 is MDHEN, CDR2 SYDVKM, per germline. The junction had 18 bases not matched to a gene; V was cut back by 6 bases and J by 9 bases. The CDR3 totals 17 residues. The CDR3 coding sequence is TGTGCCAGCAGACCCACGACTAGCGGGACTCCTCCGTGGGCCCAGTACTTC. It encodes CASRPTTSGTPPWAQYF.

This clonotype appeared many times. The V gene is TRBV27, the J gene TRBJ1-2; 10 nucleotides line up with TRBD1. V was pared by 7 bases and J by 6 bases, with 14 bases of the junction left unmatched. Germline V gene lookup returns CDR1 MNHEY and CDR2 SMNVEV (reference sequence). The CDR3 is 16 residues long. CDR3 sequence (DNA): TGTGCCAGCATCCTTCGTCCGGGACAGGGGAATGATGGCTACACCTTC. Protein product: CASILRPGQGNDGYTF.

The chain combines TRBV20-1 with TRBJ1-2; no definite D call. Germline lookup yields CDR1 DFQATT and CDR2 SNEGSKA (reference sequence). The CDR3 has 13 amino acids. The ends were cut back, 1 base at V and 4 bases at J, with 10 bases in the middle. CDR3 sequence (DNA): TGCAGTGCTAGAGTCAGCGGCACCTATGGCTACACCTTC. Translated: CSARVSGTYGYTF.

The chain employs TRBV12-3 or TRBV12-4 and TRBJ1-1; no clear D. Trimming removed 5 bases from V and 3 bases from J, with 10 bases in between. CDR3 length: 13 amino acids. The CDR3 loop reads CASSPRLDTEAFF. CDR3 in DNA: TGTGCCAGCAGTCCCCGACTTGACACTGAAGCTTTCTTT.

This clonotype was recorded many times. The V call is TRBV12-3 or TRBV12-4, the J call TRBJ2-7, with TRBD1 matching 7 bases. V was pared by 2 bases and J by 2 bases, with 6 bases of the junction left unmatched. This CDR3 contains 15 residues. In nucleotides, the CDR3 is TGTGCCAGCAGTTTATCCGGGACAGTTACCTACGAGCAGTACTTC. Protein: CASSLSGTVTYEQYF.

This clonotype was detected ten times or more. The rearrangement uses TRBV6-5 and TRBJ1-6, with TRBD1 matching over 9 bases. The CDR3 runs 15 residues. After removal of 6 bases from V and 8 bases from J, the junction contained 8 bases not matched to a gene. Germline assignment: CDR1 MNHEY and CDR2 SVGAGI. The CDR3 here is CASRLDRGRHSPLHF. The CDR3 nucleotides are TGTGCCAGCAGACTGGACAGGGGCCGCCATTCACCCCTCCACTTT.

This clonotype was counted between two and nine times. This chain uses TRBV27 with TRBJ2-7; tentatively, D is TRBD1 (5 bases). V lost 6 bases to trimming and J lost 5 bases, with 17 bases between them. CDR3 length equals 14 residues. CDR1 is MNHEY and CDR2 is SMNVEV in the germline V gene (reference sequence). In DNA, the CDR3 is TGTGCCAGCAGGCCCTCGGGCAGGGTCGACGAGCAGTACTTC. This sequence encodes CASRPSGRVDEQYF.

At least ten counts were recorded for this clonotype. V gene TRBV7-2 combines with J gene TRBJ2-5, with a tentative D call TRBD1 (6 bases). Germline assignment: CDR1 SGHTA and CDR2 FQGNSA. The ends were cut back, 2 bases at V and 5 bases at J, with 9 bases in the middle. The CDR3 loop spans 13 amino acids. The CDR3 reads CASSLNRVETQYF. The CDR3 coding sequence is TGTGCCAGCAGCTTAAACAGGGTCGAGACCCAGTACTTC.

This clonotype was recorded at least ten times. The junction shows a germline mismatch at one end, possibly a read error. The rearrangement links TRBV2 to TRBJ1-5; D is perhaps TRBD1 (5 bases). CDR1 and CDR2 from the germline V gene are SNHLY and FYNNEI. This CDR3 is 16 amino acids long. For the CDR3, the DNA is TGTGCCAGCGGTGAAGTTGGGGGGACTAGCAATCAGCCCCAGCATTTT. This sequence encodes CASGEVGGTSNQPQHF.

This clonotype has at least ten counts. The V call is TRBV28, the J call TRBJ2-5; D ambiguous. Germline V gene data show CDR1 as MDHEN and CDR2 as SYDVKM. The CDR3 contains 14 residues. Trimming took 5 bases from V and 4 from J, leaving 14 bases between them. This CDR3 reads CASSPFAERETQYF. The CDR3 DNA follows: TGTGCCAGCAGTCCCTTTGCGGAGAGAGAGACCCAGTACTTC.

This chain uses TRBV10-3 with TRBJ2-7; D remains unclear. V lost 7 bases and J 3 bases, leaving 16 bases between the germline ends. The CDR3 contains 14 residues. CDR1 is ENHRY, CDR2 SYGVKD, per germline. CDR3 nucleotides: TGTGCCATCAACCCTACAGTACAGATCTACGAGCAGTACTTC. As protein: CAINPTVQIYEQYF.

This clonotype was detected ten times or more. The chain combines TRBV30 with TRBJ2-6, with a possible D match to TRBD1 (5 bases). From germline, CDR1 is GTSNPN and CDR2 SVGIG (reference sequence). Trimming cost V 2 bases and J 2 bases, with 10 bases left between them. The CDR3 has 15 residues. In DNA, the CDR3 is TGTGCCTGGAGTAGGGGCTGGGCTGGGGCCAACGTCCTGACTTTC. Its translation: CAWSRGWAGANVLTF.